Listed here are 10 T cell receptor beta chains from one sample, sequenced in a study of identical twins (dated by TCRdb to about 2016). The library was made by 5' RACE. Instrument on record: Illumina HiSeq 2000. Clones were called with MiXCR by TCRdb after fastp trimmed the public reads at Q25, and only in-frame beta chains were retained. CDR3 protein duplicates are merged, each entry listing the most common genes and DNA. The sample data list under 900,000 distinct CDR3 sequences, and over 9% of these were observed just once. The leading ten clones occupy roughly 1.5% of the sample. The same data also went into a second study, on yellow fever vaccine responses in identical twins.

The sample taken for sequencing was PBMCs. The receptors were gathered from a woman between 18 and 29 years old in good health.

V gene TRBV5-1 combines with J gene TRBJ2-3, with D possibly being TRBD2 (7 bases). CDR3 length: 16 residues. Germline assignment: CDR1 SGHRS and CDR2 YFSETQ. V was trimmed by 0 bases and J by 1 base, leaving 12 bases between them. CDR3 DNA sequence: TGCGCCAGCAGCTTGGTACGGGGGGCCCGCACAGATACGCAGTATTTT. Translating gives CASSLVRGARTDTQYF.

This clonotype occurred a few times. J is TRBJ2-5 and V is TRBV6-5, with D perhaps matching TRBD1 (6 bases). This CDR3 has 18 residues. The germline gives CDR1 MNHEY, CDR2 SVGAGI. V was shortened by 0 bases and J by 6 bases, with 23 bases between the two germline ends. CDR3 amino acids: CASSYSFFRQASGKTQYF. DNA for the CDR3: TGTGCCAGCAGTTACTCTTTTTTTCGACAGGCCTCAGGGAAGACCCAGTACTTC.

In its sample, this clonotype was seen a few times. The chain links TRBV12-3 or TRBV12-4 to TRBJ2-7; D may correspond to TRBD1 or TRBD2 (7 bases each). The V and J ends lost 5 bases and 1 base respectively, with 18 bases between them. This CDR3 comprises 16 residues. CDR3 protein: CASSQGGWRESYEQYF. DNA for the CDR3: TGTGCCAGCAGTCAGGGGGGGTGGCGGGAGTCCTACGAGCAGTACTTC.

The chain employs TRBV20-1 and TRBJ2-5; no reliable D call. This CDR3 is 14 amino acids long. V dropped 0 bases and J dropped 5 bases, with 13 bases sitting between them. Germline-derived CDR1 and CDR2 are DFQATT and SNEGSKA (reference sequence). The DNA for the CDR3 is TGCAGTGCTAGAGACCGCCGGACCGGGGAGACCCAGTACTTC. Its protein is CSARDRRTGETQYF.

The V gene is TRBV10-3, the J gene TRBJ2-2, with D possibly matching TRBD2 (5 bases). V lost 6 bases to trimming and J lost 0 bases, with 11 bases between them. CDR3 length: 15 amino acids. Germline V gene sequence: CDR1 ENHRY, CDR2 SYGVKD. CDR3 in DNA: TGTGCCATCAGGCCCGGGAATTCGAACACCGGGGAGCTGTTTTTT. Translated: CAIRPGNSNTGELFF.

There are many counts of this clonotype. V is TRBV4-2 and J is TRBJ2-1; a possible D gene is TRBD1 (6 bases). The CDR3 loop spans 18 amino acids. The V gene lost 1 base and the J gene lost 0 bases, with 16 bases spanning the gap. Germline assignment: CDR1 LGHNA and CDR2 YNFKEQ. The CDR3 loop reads CASSQAVGLGGSYNEQFF. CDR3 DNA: TGTGCCAGCAGCCAAGCCGTGGGGCTAGGGGGCTCCTACAATGAGCAGTTCTTC.

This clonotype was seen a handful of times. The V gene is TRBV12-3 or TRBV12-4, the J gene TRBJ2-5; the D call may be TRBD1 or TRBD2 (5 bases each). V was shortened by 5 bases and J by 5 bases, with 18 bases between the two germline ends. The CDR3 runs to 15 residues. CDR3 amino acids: CASSPGWGSAETQYF. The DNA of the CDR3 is TGTGCCAGCAGTCCCGGTTGGGGGAGCGCGGAGACCCAGTACTTC.

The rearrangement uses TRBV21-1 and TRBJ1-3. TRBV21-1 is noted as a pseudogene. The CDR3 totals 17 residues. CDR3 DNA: TGTGCCAGCAGCAAACCGACCACGGGGGGGCCTGGAAACACCATATATTTT. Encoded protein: CASSKPTTGGPGNTIYF.

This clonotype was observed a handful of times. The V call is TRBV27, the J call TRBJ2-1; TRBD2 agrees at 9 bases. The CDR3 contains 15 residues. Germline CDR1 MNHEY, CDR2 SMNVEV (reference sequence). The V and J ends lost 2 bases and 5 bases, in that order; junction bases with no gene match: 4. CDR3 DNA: TGTGCCAGCAGTTTAGTTACTAGCGGGCACAATGAGCAGTTCTTC. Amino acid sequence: CASSLVTSGHNEQFF.

The CDR3 is CASSFKWGETQYF. For the CDR3, the DNA is TGTGCCAGCAGTTTTAAGTGGGGGGAGACCCAGTACTTC. This chain uses TRBV12-3 or TRBV12-4 with TRBJ2-5; D may match TRBD1 or TRBD2 (5 bases each). Trimming pared 3 bases from V and 5 bases from J, leaving 10 bases between. The CDR3 has 13 amino acids.